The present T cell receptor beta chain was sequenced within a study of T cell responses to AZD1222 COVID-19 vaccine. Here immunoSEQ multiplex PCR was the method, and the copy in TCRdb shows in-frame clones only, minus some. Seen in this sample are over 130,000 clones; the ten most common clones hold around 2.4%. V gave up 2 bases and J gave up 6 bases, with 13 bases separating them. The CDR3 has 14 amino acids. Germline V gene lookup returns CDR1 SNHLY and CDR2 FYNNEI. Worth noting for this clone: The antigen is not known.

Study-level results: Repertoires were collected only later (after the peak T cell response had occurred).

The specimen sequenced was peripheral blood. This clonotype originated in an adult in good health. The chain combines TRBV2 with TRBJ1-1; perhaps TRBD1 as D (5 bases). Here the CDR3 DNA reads TGTGCCAGCAGTGAATTGACAGCCTACCCTGAAGCTTTCTTT. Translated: CASSELTAYPEAFF.